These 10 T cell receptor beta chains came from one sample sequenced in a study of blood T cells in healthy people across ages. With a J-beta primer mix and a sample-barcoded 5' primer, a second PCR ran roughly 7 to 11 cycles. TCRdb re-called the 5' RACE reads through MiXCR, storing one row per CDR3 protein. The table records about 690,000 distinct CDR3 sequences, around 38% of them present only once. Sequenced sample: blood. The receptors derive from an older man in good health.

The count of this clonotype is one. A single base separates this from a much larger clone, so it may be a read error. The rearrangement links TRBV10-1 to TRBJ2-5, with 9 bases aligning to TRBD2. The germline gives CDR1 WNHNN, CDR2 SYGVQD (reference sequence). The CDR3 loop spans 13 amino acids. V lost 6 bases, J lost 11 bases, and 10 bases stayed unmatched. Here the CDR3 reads CASSTSGSYGQYF. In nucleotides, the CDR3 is TGCGCCAGCAGCACTAGCGGGTCCTACGGGCAGTACTTC.

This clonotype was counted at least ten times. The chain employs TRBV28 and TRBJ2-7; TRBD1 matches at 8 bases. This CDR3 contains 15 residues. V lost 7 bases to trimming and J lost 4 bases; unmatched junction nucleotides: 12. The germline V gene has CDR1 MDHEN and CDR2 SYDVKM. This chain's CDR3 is CASTLFGTGEYEQYF. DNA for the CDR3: TGTGCCAGCACCCTCTTTGGGACAGGAGAATACGAGCAGTACTTC.

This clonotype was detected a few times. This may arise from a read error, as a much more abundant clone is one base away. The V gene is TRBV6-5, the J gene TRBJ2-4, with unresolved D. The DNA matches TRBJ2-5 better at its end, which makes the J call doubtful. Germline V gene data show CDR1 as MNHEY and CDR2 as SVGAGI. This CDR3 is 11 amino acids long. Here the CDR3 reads CASSRLETQYF. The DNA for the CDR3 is TGTGCCAGCAGCCGACTAGAGACCCAGTACTTC.

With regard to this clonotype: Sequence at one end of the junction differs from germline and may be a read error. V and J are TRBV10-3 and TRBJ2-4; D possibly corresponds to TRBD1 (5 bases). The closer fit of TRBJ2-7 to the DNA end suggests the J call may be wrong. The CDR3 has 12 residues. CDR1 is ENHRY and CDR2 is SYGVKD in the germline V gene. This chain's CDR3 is CAVSGQTYEQYF. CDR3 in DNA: TGTGCCGTCAGTGGACAAACCTACGAGCAGTACTTC.

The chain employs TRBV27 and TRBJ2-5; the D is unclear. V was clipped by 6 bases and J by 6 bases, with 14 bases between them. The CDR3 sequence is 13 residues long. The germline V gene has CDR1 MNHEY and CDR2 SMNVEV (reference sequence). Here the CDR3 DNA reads TGTGCCAGCAGCTCAAGTCCTAAAAAGACCCAGTACTTC. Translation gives CASSSSPKKTQYF.

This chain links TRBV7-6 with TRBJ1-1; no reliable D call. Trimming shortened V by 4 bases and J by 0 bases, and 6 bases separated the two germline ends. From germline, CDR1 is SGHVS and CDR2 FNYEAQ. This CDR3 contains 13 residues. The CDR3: CASSSPVNTEAFF. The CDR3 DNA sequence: TGTGCCAGCAGCTCCCCAGTGAACACTGAAGCTTTCTTT. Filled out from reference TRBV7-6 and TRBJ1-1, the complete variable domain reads GAGVSQSPRYKVTKRGQDVALRCDPISGHVSLYWYRQALGQGPEFLTYFNYEAQQDKSGLPNDRFSAERPEGSISTLTIQRTEQRDSAMYRCASSSPVNTEAFFGQGTRLTVV.

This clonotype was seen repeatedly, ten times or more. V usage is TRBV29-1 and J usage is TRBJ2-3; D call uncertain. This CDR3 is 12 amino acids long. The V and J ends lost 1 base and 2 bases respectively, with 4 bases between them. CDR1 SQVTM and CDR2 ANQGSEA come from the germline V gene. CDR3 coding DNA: TGCAGCGTTGAAGGGTTCACAGATACGCAGTATTTT. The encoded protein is CSVEGFTDTQYF.

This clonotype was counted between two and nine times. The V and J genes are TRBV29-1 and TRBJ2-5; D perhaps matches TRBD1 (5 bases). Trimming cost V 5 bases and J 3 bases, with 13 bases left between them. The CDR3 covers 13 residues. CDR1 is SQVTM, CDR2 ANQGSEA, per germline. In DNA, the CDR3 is TGCAGCGTTCCCCGCAGGGAAGAAGAGACCCAGTACTTC. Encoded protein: CSVPRREEETQYF.

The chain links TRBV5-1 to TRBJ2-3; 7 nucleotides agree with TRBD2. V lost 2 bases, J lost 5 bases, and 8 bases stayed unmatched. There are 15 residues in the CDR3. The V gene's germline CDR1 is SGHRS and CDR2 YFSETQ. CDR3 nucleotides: TGCGCCAGCAGCTTTCGCGGGGGAGTGGGAGATACGCAGTATTTT. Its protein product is CASSFRGGVGDTQYF.

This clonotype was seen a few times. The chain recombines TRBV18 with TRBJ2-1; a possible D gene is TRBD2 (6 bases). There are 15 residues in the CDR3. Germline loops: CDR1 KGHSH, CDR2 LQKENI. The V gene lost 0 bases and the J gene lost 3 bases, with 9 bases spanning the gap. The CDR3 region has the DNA TGTGCCAGCTCACCACCGGCGGGGATCTACAATGAGCAGTTCTTC. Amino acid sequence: CASSPPAGIYNEQFF.